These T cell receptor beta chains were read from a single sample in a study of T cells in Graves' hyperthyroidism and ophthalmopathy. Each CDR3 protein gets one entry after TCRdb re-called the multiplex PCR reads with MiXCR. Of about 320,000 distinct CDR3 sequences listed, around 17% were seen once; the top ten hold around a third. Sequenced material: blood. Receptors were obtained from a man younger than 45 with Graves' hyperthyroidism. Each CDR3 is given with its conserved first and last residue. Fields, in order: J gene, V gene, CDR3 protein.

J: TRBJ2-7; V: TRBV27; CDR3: CAKPLGKAYEQYF
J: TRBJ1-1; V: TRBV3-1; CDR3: CASSQYPGQGRAFF
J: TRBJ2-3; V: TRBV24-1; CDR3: CATSDLGGARTDTQYF
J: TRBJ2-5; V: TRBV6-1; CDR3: CASSEFSGTQETQYF
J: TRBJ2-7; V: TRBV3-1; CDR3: CASSDEFVGEQHF
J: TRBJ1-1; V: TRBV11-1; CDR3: CASSQDRGRVAFF
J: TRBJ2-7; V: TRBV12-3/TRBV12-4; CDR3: CASSFEGSYEQYF
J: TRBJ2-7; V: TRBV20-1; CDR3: CSARDQFKRENYEQYF
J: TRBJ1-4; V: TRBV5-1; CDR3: CASSLDTATNEKLFF
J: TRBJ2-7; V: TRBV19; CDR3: CASSSSGSREQYF
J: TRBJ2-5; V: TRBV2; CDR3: CASSVLAVQKTQYF
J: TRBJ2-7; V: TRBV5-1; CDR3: CASSLKGNHEQYF
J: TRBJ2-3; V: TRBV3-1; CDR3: CASSQEAGGTTDTQYF
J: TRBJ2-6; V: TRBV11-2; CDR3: CASSSFANSGANVLTF
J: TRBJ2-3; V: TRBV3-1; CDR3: CASSQGREDTQYF
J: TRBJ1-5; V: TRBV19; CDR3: CASTNRRDQPQHF
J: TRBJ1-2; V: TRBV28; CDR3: CASSFPGTSNYGYTF
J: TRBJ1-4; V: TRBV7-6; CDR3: CASSFGGHEKLFF
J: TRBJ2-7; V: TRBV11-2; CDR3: CASRKTGAVEQYF
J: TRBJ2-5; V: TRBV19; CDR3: CASSILAREETQYF
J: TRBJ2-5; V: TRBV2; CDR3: CASSVGGDAGRPQYF
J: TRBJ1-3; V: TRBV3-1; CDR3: CASSQEGWGRNTIYF
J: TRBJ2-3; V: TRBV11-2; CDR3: CASSLDLRARLYF
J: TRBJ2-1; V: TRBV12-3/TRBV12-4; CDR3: CASSPTTDREQFF
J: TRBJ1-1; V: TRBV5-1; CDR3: CASSLFDRESTEAFF
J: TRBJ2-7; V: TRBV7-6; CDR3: CASSLAGFTYEQYF
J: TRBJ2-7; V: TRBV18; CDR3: CASSPSSSYEQYF
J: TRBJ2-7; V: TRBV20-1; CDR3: CSAPNGGSSYEQYF
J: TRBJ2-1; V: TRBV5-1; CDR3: CASSLEQGPYNEQFF
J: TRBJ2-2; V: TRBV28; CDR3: CASSTGQLHGELFF
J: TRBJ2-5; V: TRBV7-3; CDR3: CASSFRAGIETQYF
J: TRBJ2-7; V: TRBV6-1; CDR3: CASSRRPGTGPERGAYEQYF
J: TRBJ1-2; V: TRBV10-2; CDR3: CASSEFRISSRNGYTF
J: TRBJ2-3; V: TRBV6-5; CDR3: CASSYSREGIPDTQYF
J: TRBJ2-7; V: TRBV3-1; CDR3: CASSERGTGGYEQYF
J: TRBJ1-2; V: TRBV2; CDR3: CASSVGTVNYGYTF
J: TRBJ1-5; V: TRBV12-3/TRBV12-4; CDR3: CASSNLQGHQPQHF
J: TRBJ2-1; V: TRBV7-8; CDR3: CASSLVLGGVYNEQFF